This TCR beta chain stems from a study of metastatic and nonmetastatic thyroid tumors. TCRdb re-called the PCR reads with MiXCR. The sample shows some 21,000 clones, approximately 30% of them seen only once. CDR1 is MRHNA, CDR2 SNTAGT, per germline. The germline V and J ends were trimmed by 2 bases and 1 base, with 10 bases remaining between them. This CDR3 contains 15 residues. Each patient went into thyroid surgery without having received any treatment. The sequenced sample consisted of tumor tissue. This clonotype was sampled from a male donor with papillary thyroid cancer or a benign thyroid nodule (not recorded which). Some clones in this sample may be carry-over from other donors' samples. The chain has TRBV6-4 and TRBJ2-3, with a weak D call TRBD2 (5 bases). CDR3 DNA: TGTGCCAGCAGTGACGGGGTGGGAGGCACAGATACGCAGTATTTT. Residues: CASSDGVGGTDTQYF.